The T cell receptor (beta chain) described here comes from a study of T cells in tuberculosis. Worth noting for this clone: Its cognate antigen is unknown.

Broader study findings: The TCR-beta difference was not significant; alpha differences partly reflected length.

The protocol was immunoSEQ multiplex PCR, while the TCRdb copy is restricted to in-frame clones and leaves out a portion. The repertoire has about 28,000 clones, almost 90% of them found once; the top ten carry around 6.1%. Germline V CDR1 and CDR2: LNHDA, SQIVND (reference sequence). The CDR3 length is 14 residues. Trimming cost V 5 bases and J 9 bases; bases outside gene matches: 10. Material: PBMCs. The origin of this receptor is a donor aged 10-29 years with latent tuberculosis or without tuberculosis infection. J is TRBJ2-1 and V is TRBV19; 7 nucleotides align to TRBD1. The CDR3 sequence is CASSVRGGPFEQFF. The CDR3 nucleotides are TGTGCCAGTAGTGTTCGAGGGGGCCCTTTTGAGCAGTTCTTC.